The clone carrying this T cell receptor beta chain has only a few counts. The data derive from a study of blood T cells in healthy people across ages. Sample-barcoded 5' priming and a J-beta primer mix drove a second PCR of roughly 7 to 11 cycles. TCRdb reprocessed the 5' RACE reads via MiXCR and lists one record per CDR3 protein. This table has 600,000 to 850,000 distinct CDR3 sequences, roughly 25% appearing once. The CDR3 totals 13 residues. CDR1 is DFQATT, CDR2 SNEGSKA, per germline (reference sequence). V lost 3 bases, J lost 9 bases, and 5 bases stayed unmatched. These data are also associated with another study on T cells of mothers and their children.

Sequencing was performed on blood. The chain uses TRBV20-1 and TRBJ2-1; 10 nucleotides agree with TRBD2. This TCR was sampled from a boy aged 5 to 17 in good health. CDR3 in DNA: TGCAGTGCTAGGGCAAGACTAGCGGGTGAGCAGTTCTTC. Residues: CSARARLAGEQFF.